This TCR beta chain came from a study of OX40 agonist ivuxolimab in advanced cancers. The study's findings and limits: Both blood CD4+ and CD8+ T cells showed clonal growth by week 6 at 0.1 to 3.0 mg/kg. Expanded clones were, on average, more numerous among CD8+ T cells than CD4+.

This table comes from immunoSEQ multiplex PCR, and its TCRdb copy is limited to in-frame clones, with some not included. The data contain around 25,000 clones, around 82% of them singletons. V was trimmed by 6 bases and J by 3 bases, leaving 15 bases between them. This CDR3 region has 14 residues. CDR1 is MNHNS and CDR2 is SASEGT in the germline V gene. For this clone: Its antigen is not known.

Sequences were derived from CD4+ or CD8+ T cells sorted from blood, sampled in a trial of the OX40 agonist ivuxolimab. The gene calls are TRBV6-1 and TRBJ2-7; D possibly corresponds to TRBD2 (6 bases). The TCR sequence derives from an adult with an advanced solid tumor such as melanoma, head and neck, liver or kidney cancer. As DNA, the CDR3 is TGTGCCAGCAGCCCTGGGAGGCCCTTCTACGAGCAGTACTTC. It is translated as CASSPGRPFYEQYF.